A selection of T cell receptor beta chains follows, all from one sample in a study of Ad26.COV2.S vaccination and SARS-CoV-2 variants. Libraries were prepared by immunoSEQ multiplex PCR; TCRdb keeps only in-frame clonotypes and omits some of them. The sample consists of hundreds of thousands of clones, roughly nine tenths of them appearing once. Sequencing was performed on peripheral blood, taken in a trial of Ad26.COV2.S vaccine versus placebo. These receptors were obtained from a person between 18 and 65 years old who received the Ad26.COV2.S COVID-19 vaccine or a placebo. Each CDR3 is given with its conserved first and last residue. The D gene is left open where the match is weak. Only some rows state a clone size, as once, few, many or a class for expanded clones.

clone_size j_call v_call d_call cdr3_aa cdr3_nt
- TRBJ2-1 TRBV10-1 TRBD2 CASDEGGIAPSSYNEQFF TGCGCCAGCGATGAGGGAGGGATAGCGCCTTCCTCCTACAATGAGCAGTTCTTC
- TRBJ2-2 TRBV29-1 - CSVDGSTGELFF TGCAGCGTTGATGGGAGCACCGGGGAGCTGTTTTTT
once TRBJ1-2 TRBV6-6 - CASSSRGPGEGYTF TGTGCCAGCAGTTCCCGGGGCCCGGGGGAAGGCTACACCTTC
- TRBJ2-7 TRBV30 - CAWSATYEQYF TGTGCCTGGAGTGCAACCTACGAGCAGTACTTC
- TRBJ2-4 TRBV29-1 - CSVAGLAKNIQYF TGCAGCGTGGCCGGCTTAGCCAAAAACATTCAGTACTTC
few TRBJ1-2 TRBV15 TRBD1 CATSRDLVTGNGYTF TGTGCCACCAGCAGAGATCTGGTGACAGGGAATGGCTACACCTTC
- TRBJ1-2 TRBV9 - CASSVLGVGGYTF TGTGCCAGCAGCGTATTGGGTGTCGGTGGCTACACCTTC
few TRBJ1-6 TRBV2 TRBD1 CASRDRENSPLHF TGTGCCAGCAGGGACAGGGAAAATTCACCCCTCCACTTT
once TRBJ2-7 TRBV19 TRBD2 CASSMASGVSYEQYF TGTGCCAGTAGTATGGCTAGCGGGGTTTCCTACGAGCAGTACTTC
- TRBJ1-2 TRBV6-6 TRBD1 CASSKGQSNYGYTF TGTGCCAGCAGTAAGGGACAGAGCAACTATGGCTACACCTTC
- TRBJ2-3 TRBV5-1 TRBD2 CASSVSGDTDTQYF TGCGCCAGCAGCGTAAGCGGGGACACAGATACGCAGTATTTT
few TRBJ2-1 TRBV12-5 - CASGLVGDEQFF TGTGCTAGTGGTTTGGTAGGCGATGAGCAGTTCTTC
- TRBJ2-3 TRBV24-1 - CATSDFQLSTDTQYF TGTGCCACCAGTGATTTTCAGCTTAGCACAGATACGCAGTATTTT
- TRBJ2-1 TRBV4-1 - CASSHYVDREQFF TGCGCCAGCAGCCATTATGTCGACCGAGAGCAGTTCTTC
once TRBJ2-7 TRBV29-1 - CSVDSGLGQYF TGCAGCGTTGACTCGGGCCTGGGGCAGTACTTC
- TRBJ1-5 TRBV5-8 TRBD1 CASSTALDRVKPQHF TGTGCCAGCAGCACCGCACTCGACAGGGTGAAGCCCCAGCATTTT
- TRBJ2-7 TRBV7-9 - CASSWTVYEQYF TGTGCCAGCAGCTGGACCGTCTACGAGCAGTACTTC
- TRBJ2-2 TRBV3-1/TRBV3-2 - CASSQYPGTGELFF TGTGCCAGCAGCCAATATCCGGGGACCGGGGAGCTGTTTTTT
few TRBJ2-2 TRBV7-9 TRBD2 CASSLDSGGMNTGELFF TGTGCCAGCAGCTTAGATAGCGGGGGGATGAACACCGGGGAGCTGTTTTTT
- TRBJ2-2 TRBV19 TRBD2 CASRTPLTGTSNTGELFF TGTGCCAGTAGAACACCTCTCACCGGGACTAGTAACACCGGGGAGCTGTTTTTT
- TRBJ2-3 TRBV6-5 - CASSYSRVFGDTQYF TGTGCCAGCAGTTACTCCAGGGTATTTGGAGATACGCAGTATTTT